These T cell receptor beta chains were read from a single sample in a study of cytomegalovirus exposure and HLA in healthy donors. Libraries were prepared by immunoSEQ multiplex PCR; TCRdb keeps only in-frame clonotypes and omits some of them. The sample records about 150,000 clones, about 80% being singletons. The sample consisted of PBMCs. The receptors come from a woman aged 40 to 50 in good health and CMV-seronegative. Both conserved end residues are part of each CDR3. A D gene is named only where the DNA matches it firmly. Clone size is stated in some rows and not others, as once, few, many or a class when expanded.

v_gene	j_gene	abundance	d_gene	CDR3nt	CDR3aa
TRBV30	TRBJ1-4	NA	TRBD1	TGTGCCTGGACCCACAGGACAGGGTTGGGCGAAAAACTGTTTTTT	CAWTHRTGLGEKLFF
TRBV7-3	TRBJ2-1	NA	NA	TGTGCCAGCAGCTCTTCACAGGGTCGGGATGAGCAGTTCTTC	CASSSSQGRDEQFF
TRBV5-4	TRBJ1-2	NA	TRBD1	TGTGCCAGCAGCTCTAACCAGGGGGCTAACTATGGCTACACCTTC	CASSSNQGANYGYTF
TRBV7-9	TRBJ1-1	NA	NA	TGTGCCAGCTTTCGGGGTGGGACTGAAGCTTTCTTT	CASFRGGTEAFF
TRBV5-1	TRBJ2-5	NA	TRBD1	TGCGCCAGCAGCGCGCCACTGGGGACAGGGGATGGGACCCAGTACTTC	CASSAPLGTGDGTQYF
TRBV30	TRBJ1-6	NA	TRBD1	TGTGCGGAAGCAAGCGGGACAGGAGACTCACCCCTCCACTTT	CAEASGTGDSPLHF
TRBV5-1	TRBJ1-1	NA	NA	TGCGCCAGCAGCTCTCGCTATATGAACACTGAAGCTTTCTTT	CASSSRYMNTEAFF
TRBV28	TRBJ1-5	NA	NA	TGTGCCAGCAAGCGAGGAGAGTATAGCAATCAGCCCCAGCATTTT	CASKRGEYSNQPQHF
TRBV4-2	TRBJ2-5	NA	TRBD2	TGTGCCAGCAGCCTCCGACTAGCGGGAGTGGGAGAGACCCAGTACTTC	CASSLRLAGVGETQYF
TRBV12-5	TRBJ2-6	NA	NA	TGTGCTAGTGGTTTTAAGACAGTCTCTGGGGCCAACGTCCTGACTTTC	CASGFKTVSGANVLTF
TRBV7-9	TRBJ2-3	NA	NA	TGTGCCAGCAGCTCGTCGACAGAGGTAACGCAGTATTTT	CASSSSTEVTQYF
TRBV7-3	TRBJ2-3	NA	NA	TGTGCCAGCAGCTCGGAGCCGGCAGATACGCAGTATTTT	CASSSEPADTQYF
TRBV19	TRBJ2-7	NA	TRBD1	TGTGCCAGTAGTGGGGCAGGGGGCGTCGAGCAGTACTTC	CASSGAGGVEQYF
TRBV10-1	TRBJ2-2	NA	TRBD1	TGCGCCAGCAGCGCCGGGACAGTTACCGGGGAGCTGTTTTTT	CASSAGTVTGELFF
TRBV4-1	TRBJ2-7	NA	TRBD1	TGCGCCAGCAGCCAGCAGGGACAGGGACCCTACGAGCAGTACTTC	CASSQQGQGPYEQYF
TRBV27	TRBJ1-3	NA	NA	TGTGCCAGCAGTTTATCGTGGGGTGGGGCAGGGGGAAACACCATATATTTT	CASSLSWGGAGGNTIYF
TRBV29-1	TRBJ2-5	NA	TRBD1	TGCAGCGTCGCGGACAGGGGGCTTGAGACCCAGTACTTC	CSVADRGLETQYF
TRBV28	TRBJ2-1	NA	TRBD1	TGTGCCAGCAGTGACGGGACAGGGATTATCAGTGAGCAGTTCTTC	CASSDGTGIISEQFF
TRBV5-4	TRBJ1-6	NA	TRBD1	TGTGCCAGCAGCTTGGGGGGACAGGTTAATTCACCCCTCCACTTT	CASSLGGQVNSPLHF
TRBV19	TRBJ2-5	NA	NA	TGTGCCAGTAGTGAGGGGGAGTTCGAGACCCAGTACTTC	CASSEGEFETQYF
TRBV7-2	TRBJ1-5	few	NA	TGTGCCAGCAGCCTGACAGAAAATCAGCCCCAGCATTTT	CASSLTENQPQHF
TRBV9	TRBJ1-5	NA	NA	TGTGCCAGCAGCGTATTGGACTGGGGCAATCAGCCCCAGCATTTT	CASSVLDWGNQPQHF
TRBV18	TRBJ1-3	NA	NA	TGTGCCAGCTCACCCTCGTCGGGAGGGGGTGTCTCTGGAAACACCATATATTTT	CASSPSSGGGVSGNTIYF
TRBV6-1	TRBJ1-2	few	NA	TGTGCCAGCAGTCCCAAGGCCCGGAGGGGTACCTTC	CASSPKARRGTF
TRBV11-2	TRBJ2-1	NA	TRBD2	TGTGCCAGCAGCCCACTTGGACTAGCGGGAGGCAATGAGCAGTTCTTC	CASSPLGLAGGNEQFF
TRBV11-3	TRBJ1-6	NA	NA	TGTGCCAGCAGCTTAGACCCTAACCCCTTCTCACCCCTCCACTTT	CASSLDPNPFSPLHF
TRBV28	TRBJ2-1	NA	NA	TGTGCCAGCAGTTTAACAGGGTACCCAAATGAGCAGTTCTTC	CASSLTGYPNEQFF
TRBV2	TRBJ2-6	NA	TRBD1	TGTGCCAGCAAGACCGGGACAGGGGTTTCTGGGGCCAACGTCCTGACTTTC	CASKTGTGVSGANVLTF
TRBV18	TRBJ2-7	NA	NA	TGTGCCAGCTCCCCATGGTCAGGGGGGCTGGACGAGCAGTACTTC	CASSPWSGGLDEQYF
TRBV6-5	TRBJ2-7	NA	NA	TGTGCCAGCAGTTACGGTGAGGGCAGGAGTTACGAGCAGTACTTC	CASSYGEGRSYEQYF
TRBV11-2	TRBJ2-7	NA	NA	TGTGCCAGCAGCTTAATCCTTAACTACGAGCAGTACTTC	CASSLILNYEQYF
TRBV11-3	TRBJ2-7	few	TRBD2	TGTGCCAGCAGCCCGGGAGCGGGAGGGTCCTACGAGCAGTACTTC	CASSPGAGGSYEQYF
TRBV7-9	TRBJ2-2	NA	TRBD2	TGTGCCAGCAGCCCCGAGCGGGGACTAGCGGGAGCCGGGGAGCTGTTTTTT	CASSPERGLAGAGELFF
TRBV2	TRBJ1-3	NA	TRBD1	TGTGCCAGCAGGGCGTCGCTGGGACAGGGGGTTTTT	CASRASLGQGVF
TRBV4-1	TRBJ2-1	NA	TRBD2	TGCGCCAGCAGCCAAATGGGGGGGGGAGTTGAGCAGTTCTTC	CASSQMGGGVEQFF
TRBV11-3	TRBJ1-2	NA	TRBD1	TGTGCCAGCAGCTTGGGACAGGGGCACGGCTACACCTTC	CASSLGQGHGYTF
TRBV5-5	TRBJ2-7	NA	NA	TGTGCCAGCAGCTTGTGGGGCAGGGACTACGAGCAGTACTTC	CASSLWGRDYEQYF
TRBV29-1	TRBJ2-3	few	NA	TGCAGCCTCGGGACTGTCACAGATACGCAGTATTTT	CSLGTVTDTQYF
TRBV2	TRBJ2-5	NA	NA	TGTGCCAGCAGTGAAGAGAGTGGCGGGGTTACACAAGAGACCCAGTACTTC	CASSEESGGVTQETQYF
TRBV5-6	TRBJ2-2	few	TRBD2	TGTGCCAGCAGCTTGGCGGGGGGGCTAACCGGGGAGCTGTTTTTT	CASSLAGGLTGELFF
TRBV7-8	TRBJ1-1	NA	NA	TGTGCCAGCAGCTTAGGGCCAGGCAACACTGAAGCTTTCTTT	CASSLGPGNTEAFF
TRBV19	TRBJ1-6	NA	NA	TGTGCCAGTACGCCAGGGGATCTTCATTCACCCCTCCACTTT	CASTPGDLHSPLHF
TRBV11-3	TRBJ1-2	NA	TRBD1	TGTGCCAGCAGCTTAGGGGTCACAGGGGGAGATGGCTACACCTTC	CASSLGVTGGDGYTF
TRBV2	TRBJ1-6	NA	NA	TGTGCCAGCAGCGCCAGGGCAGGAGATAATTCACCCCTCCACTTT	CASSARAGDNSPLHF
TRBV11-2	TRBJ2-5	NA	TRBD2	TGTGCCAGCAGCCCACGGACTAGCGGGATTGGAGAGACCCAGTACTTC	CASSPRTSGIGETQYF
TRBV5-5	TRBJ2-7	once	NA	TGTGCCAGCAGCTTGGAGGTCGGGAGTGGGCAGTACTTC	CASSLEVGSGQYF
TRBV19	TRBJ1-2	NA	NA	TGTGCCAGTAGTTTAGCCCCAGGGCCGGTACTTTATGGCTACACCTTC	CASSLAPGPVLYGYTF
TRBV11-2	TRBJ2-5	NA	TRBD1	TGTGCCAGCAGCGTCAGAGGACAGGGTCGGGAGACCCAGTACTTC	CASSVRGQGRETQYF
TRBV11-2	TRBJ2-2	NA	TRBD1	TGTGCCAGCAGCCCCCGACAGGGGCACACCGGGGAGCTGTTTTTT	CASSPRQGHTGELFF
TRBV6-5	TRBJ1-5	NA	TRBD1	TGTGCCAGCTACGGGACAGAGTTTGGGCCCCAGCATTTT	CASYGTEFGPQHF
TRBV18	TRBJ1-5	few	NA	TGTGCCAGCTCACCAAGGGGGTCTAGCAATCAGCCCCAGCATTTT	CASSPRGSSNQPQHF
TRBV28	TRBJ2-3	NA	TRBD1	TGTGCCAGCTCTGCTCCAGGGACAGGCACAGATACGCAGTATTTT	CASSAPGTGTDTQYF
TRBV4-3	TRBJ2-1	NA	NA	TGCGCCAGCAGCCAAGTGGGCAGGGGATTGATGAATGAGCAGTTCTTC	CASSQVGRGLMNEQFF
TRBV28	TRBJ2-1	NA	TRBD2	TGTGCCACGATGAGGAGCGGGGGGGCCAATGAGCAGTTCTTC	CATMRSGGANEQFF
TRBV28	TRBJ1-5	NA	NA	TGTGCCAGCAGTCTAGCTTATAGCAATCAGCCCCAGCATTTT	CASSLAYSNQPQHF